Each of the 19 T cell receptor beta chains below was sequenced from the same sample in a study of T cell changes during pregnancy in multiple sclerosis. The table came from immunoSEQ multiplex PCR; TCRdb's copy has only in-frame clones and leaves some out. The table shows 90,000 to 150,000 clones, with roughly 92% occurring only once. The sample consisted of peripheral blood, taken before pregnancy. The receptor source for this set is a female donor with multiple sclerosis, enrolled in a pregnancy study.

The chain links TRBV13 to TRBJ2-1, with 12 bases matching TRBD2. Germline assignment: CDR1 PRHDT and CDR2 FYEKMQ (reference sequence). V gave up 2 bases and J gave up 9 bases; unmatched junction bases: 8. CDR3 length equals 16 residues. CDR3 DNA sequence: TGTGCCAGCAGCTTATACTCTAGCGGGGGGGCCGGTGAGCAGTTCTTC. Its protein is CASSLYSSGGAGEQFF.

This sequence joins TRBV6-5 and TRBJ1-1; D remains unclear. In germline, CDR1 is MNHEY, CDR2 SVGAGI. This CDR3 is built from 12 residues. V was shortened by 4 bases and J by 7 bases, with 10 bases between the two germline ends. Here the CDR3 DNA reads TGTGCCAGCAGTTTTGGAGTGGGTGAAGCTTTCTTT. It encodes CASSFGVGEAFF.

The chain employs TRBV7-2 and TRBJ2-3; possibly TRBD1 for D (6 bases). This CDR3 comprises 13 residues. Germline CDR1 SGHTA, CDR2 FQGNSA. Trimming pared 3 bases from V and 9 bases from J, leaving 13 bases between. CDR3 in amino acids: CASSFTRQATQYF. DNA for the CDR3: TGTGCCAGCAGCTTTACCAGACAGGCAACGCAGTATTTT.

The CDR3 region is CASSLISGYSYEQYF. The CDR3 nucleotides read TGTGCCAGCAGCTTAATTTCAGGCTACTCCTACGAGCAGTACTTC. The V gene is TRBV7-9, the J gene TRBJ2-7; D gene unclear. Germline CDR1 SEHNR, CDR2 FQNEAQ (reference sequence). This CDR3 has 15 amino acids. V was shortened by 2 bases and J by 0 bases, with 11 bases between the two germline ends. Full variable domain (remainder filled in from reference TRBV7-9 and TRBJ2-7): DTGVSQNPRHKITKRGQNVTFRCDPISEHNRLYWYRQTLGQGPEFLTYFQNEAQLEKSRLLSDRFSAERPKGSFSTLEIQRTEQGDSAMYLCASSLISGYSYEQYFGPGTRLTVT.

The gene calls are TRBV19 and TRBJ2-3; the D gene is possibly TRBD2 (5 bases). CDR1 and CDR2 from the germline V gene are LNHDA and SQIVND (reference sequence). The V end lost 5 bases, the J end lost 6 bases, and 12 bases lay between the germline ends. CDR3 length: 13 residues. CDR3 in amino acids: CASSGIRGDTQYF. The CDR3 nucleotides are TGTGCCAGTAGTGGGATTAGAGGGGATACGCAGTATTTT.

The rearrangement joins TRBV5-8 to TRBJ2-1; 7 bases map to TRBD2. The CDR3 runs to 15 residues. Trimming cost V 4 bases and J 11 bases; bases outside gene matches: 15. The germline CDR1 and CDR2 sequences are SGHTS and YDEGEE. The CDR3 coding sequence is TGTGCCAGCAGCGCACCCGGGGACTACGCTGATCAGCAGTTCTTC. Its translation: CASSAPGDYADQQFF.

This sequence joins TRBV7-6 and TRBJ1-4; 9 bases map to TRBD1. CDR1 SGHVS and CDR2 FNYEAQ come from the germline V gene. V shed 2 bases and J 7 bases; nucleotides not matched to a gene: 14. The CDR3 sequence is 18 residues long. The CDR3 coding sequence is TGTGCCAGCAGCTTATTTGGCTCGCCGGGACAGGGTTTTGAAAAACTGTTTTTT. Amino acid sequence: CASSLFGSPGQGFEKLFF.

This clone was detected once. V gene TRBV12-2 combines with J gene TRBJ2-5; the table assigns TRBD1, which was not confirmed against the DNA. TRBV12-2 is labeled a pseudogene. This CDR3 region has 18 residues. CDR3 amino acids: CASRPQWGQKKYQETQYF. The CDR3 DNA follows: TGTGCAAGTCGTCCCCAGTGGGGACAGAAAAAGTACCAAGAGACCCAGTACTTC.

This chain links TRBV7-9 with TRBJ2-5, with a tentative D call TRBD2 (6 bases). This CDR3 comprises 15 residues. Germline values: CDR1 SEHNR, CDR2 FQNEAQ (reference sequence). The V and J ends lost 1 base and 4 bases respectively, with 13 bases between them. The CDR3 loop reads CASSLGGMSGETQYF. The CDR3 coding sequence is TGTGCCAGCAGCTTAGGCGGGATGAGTGGAGAGACCCAGTACTTC.

This chain joins TRBV29-1 and TRBJ1-3; D remains unclear. Germline CDR1 is SQVTM and CDR2 is ANQGSEA. This CDR3 spans 13 amino acids. Trimming shortened V by 4 bases and J by 2 bases, and 9 bases separated the two germline ends. The CDR3 sequence is CSVGAQTGNTIYF. As DNA, the CDR3 is TGCAGCGTTGGGGCCCAGACTGGAAACACCATATATTTT.

The chain combines TRBV6-6 with TRBJ2-7; TRBD2 aligns across 7 bases. Germline lookup yields CDR1 MNHNY and CDR2 SVGAGI (reference sequence). CDR3 length: 13 amino acids. The ends lost 4 bases at V and 2 bases at J; junction bases unmatched: 2. CDR3 residues: CASSSSGPYEQYF. CDR3 DNA sequence: TGTGCCAGCAGTTCTAGCGGTCCCTACGAGCAGTACTTC.

The chain has TRBV6-5 and TRBJ1-5; a possible D gene is TRBD1 (5 bases). The CDR3 has 13 amino acids. V gave up 6 bases and J gave up 4 bases, with 10 bases separating them. Germline CDR1 is MNHEY and CDR2 is SVGAGI. DNA for the CDR3: TGTGCCAGCAGGGGAGGGGAGAATCAGCCCCAGCATTTT. The encoded protein is CASRGGENQPQHF.

The chain recombines TRBV10-3 with TRBJ2-3, with 9 bases fitting TRBD2. The CDR3 is 16 residues long. V was clipped by 4 bases and J by 2 bases; unmatched bases: 7. CDR1 and CDR2 (germline): ENHRY, SYGVKD. Written as DNA, the CDR3 is TGTGCCATCAGTGTCGGCCTAGCGGGATTCACAGATACGCAGTATTTT. Protein sequence: CAISVGLAGFTDTQYF.

V usage is TRBV30 and J usage is TRBJ1-3; D may be TRBD1 (5 bases). The germline CDR1 and CDR2 sequences are GTSNPN and SVGIG (reference sequence). The CDR3 runs 15 residues. V was clipped by 5 bases and J by 0 bases, with 14 bases between them. CDR3 residues: CAWSIGARSGNTIYF. The CDR3, as DNA: TGTGCCTGGTCTATAGGGGCTCGCTCTGGAAACACCATATATTTT. Complete variable domain (other parts from reference TRBV30 and TRBJ1-3): SQTIHQWPATLVQPVGSPLSLECTVEGTSNPNLYWYRQAAGRGLQLLFYSVGIGQISSEVPQNLSASRPQDRQFILSSKKLLLSDSGFYLCAWSIGARSGNTIYFGEGSWLTVV.

This chain connects TRBV19 to TRBJ1-4, with D possibly being TRBD1 (5 bases). CDR3 size: 14 residues. Per the germline V gene, CDR1 is LNHDA and CDR2 is SQIVND (reference sequence). Trimming cost V 7 bases and J 5 bases, with 14 bases left between them. The DNA of the CDR3 is TGTGCCAGTAACTTCGGGACTGAAAATGAAAAACTGTTTTTT. Protein sequence: CASNFGTENEKLFF.

This rearrangement joins TRBV6-1 to TRBJ2-7, with TRBD1 matching over 9 bases. CDR1 MNHNS and CDR2 SASEGT come from the germline V gene. The V and J ends lost 3 bases and 1 base, in that order; junction bases with no gene match: 4. The CDR3 totals 15 residues. The DNA for the CDR3 is TGTGCCAGCAGTGATAGGGACAGGGCATCCTACGAGCAGTACTTC. Amino acid sequence: CASSDRDRASYEQYF.

The chain combines TRBV27 with TRBJ2-1; the D is unclear. This CDR3 is 12 amino acids long. The germline V gene encodes CDR1 MNHEY and CDR2 SMNVEV (reference sequence). The V end was cut by 8 bases, the J end by 9 bases, with 14 bases between. CDR3: CASGVVSVEQFF. CDR3 coding DNA: TGTGCCAGCGGAGTCGTTAGTGTTGAGCAGTTCTTC.

The V call is TRBV13, the J call TRBJ2-5; TRBD1 might be the D (6 bases). There are 15 residues in the CDR3. The germline gives CDR1 PRHDT, CDR2 FYEKMQ (reference sequence). Trimming cost V 6 bases and J 7 bases, with 21 bases left between them. CDR3 amino acids: CASSPVAPKGGTQYF. The CDR3 DNA reads as TGTGCCAGCAGTCCTGTGGCACCGAAAGGGGGGACCCAGTACTTC. Together with reference TRBV13 and TRBJ2-5, the CDR3 gives the full variable domain: AAGVIQSPRHLIKEKRETATLKCYPIPRHDTVYWYQQGPGQDPQFLISFYEKMQSDKGSIPDRFSAQQFSDYHSELNMSSLELGDSALYFCASSPVAPKGGTQYFGPGTRLLVL.

V and J are TRBV5-6 and TRBJ1-5; no clear D gene. The germline CDR1 and CDR2 sequences are SGHDT and YYEEEE. Trimming shortened V by 0 bases and J by 6 bases, and 7 bases separated the two germline ends. The CDR3 is 13 residues long. CDR3 amino acids: CASSLGVFQPQHF. In DNA form, the CDR3 reads TGTGCCAGCAGCTTGGGAGTTTTTCAGCCCCAGCATTTT.